One sample yielded the 5 T cell receptor beta chains listed below, sequenced in a study of blood T cells in healthy people across ages. PCR was performed a second time for about 6 to 12 cycles using a sample-barcoded 5' primer and a J-beta primer mix. TCRdb redid the calling of the 5' RACE reads with MiXCR, one entry per CDR3 protein. Of about 640,000 distinct CDR3 sequences listed, 58% are singletons. The sample comprised blood. Every receptor here comes from a man in his sixties in good health.

CDR3 nucleotide sequence: TGTGCCAGCAGCCTACTAGCGGGGACTTCCTACAATGAGCAGTTCTTC. Translation: CASSLLAGTSYNEQFF. The rearrangement links TRBV7-6 to TRBJ2-1; 10 bases match TRBD2. The CDR3 is made up of 16 amino acids. Germline values: CDR1 SGHVS, CDR2 FNYEAQ. The V and J ends lost 5 bases and 1 base, in that order; junction bases with no gene match: 5.

This chain uses TRBV5-6 with TRBJ2-1; D unresolved. The CDR3 sequence is 15 residues long. The V gene's germline CDR1 is SGHDT and CDR2 YYEEEE. With 0 bases removed from V and 0 bases from J, the gap between germline ends came to 7 bases. Here the CDR3 DNA reads TGTGCCAGCAGCTTGGTGGAGACCTCCTACAATGAGCAGTTCTTC. Amino acid sequence: CASSLVETSYNEQFF.

The V gene is TRBV6-5, the J gene TRBJ2-3; 8 positions agree with TRBD1. Trimming at V came to 6 bases and at J to 8 bases, leaving 7 bases not matched to a gene. Germline CDR1 MNHEY, CDR2 SVGAGI. The CDR3 is 13 amino acids. CDR3 DNA: TGTGCCAGCAGGACTGGACAGGGCGGTACGCAGTATTTT. Its translation: CASRTGQGGTQYF.

The rearrangement links TRBV4-1 to TRBJ2-5, with a weak D call TRBD1 (6 bases). V dropped 1 base and J dropped 5 bases, with 8 bases sitting between them. The germline V gene has CDR1 MGHRA and CDR2 YSYEKL. The CDR3 length is 13 residues. CDR3 coding DNA: TGCGCCAGCAGCCAAGGGCAGGGGGAGACCCAGTACTTC. Amino acids: CASSQGQGETQYF.

J is TRBJ2-3 and V is TRBV3-1; possibly TRBD2 for D (5 bases). The length of the CDR3 is 16 residues. Deletions cut 1 base from V and 5 bases from J, with 16 bases between. Per germline, CDR1 LGHDT and CDR2 YNNKEL (reference sequence). The CDR3 loop reads CASSQGGRASGDTQYF. The CDR3 DNA reads TGTGCCAGCAGCCAAGGAGGGCGGGCGAGCGGAGATACGCAGTATTTT.